These 13 T cell receptor beta chains were all obtained from the same sample, sequenced in a study of blood T cell repertoires in COVID-19. Some clones are missing from TCRdb's copy, which holds only in-frame ones; the method was immunoSEQ multiplex PCR. The sample yields roughly 70,000 clones, over 85% seen once. The specimen sequenced was peripheral blood. These receptors came from a man aged 50 or older with acute or convalescent COVID-19.

This chain joins TRBV7-8 and TRBJ1-2, with a weak D call TRBD1 (5 bases). V shed 2 bases and J shed 7 bases, with 11 bases lying between them. The CDR3 has 13 residues. The germline V gene has CDR1 SGHVS and CDR2 FQNEAQ. The chain's CDR3 is CASSLQGTSGYTF. DNA for the CDR3: TGTGCCAGCAGCTTACAGGGAACAAGTGGCTACACCTTC.

The chain links TRBV6-5 to TRBJ1-1; D is uncertain. The CDR3 runs to 13 residues. CDR1 and CDR2 from the germline V gene are MNHEY and SVGAGI. V was shortened by 7 bases and J by 5 bases, with 14 bases between the two germline ends. In DNA form, the CDR3 reads TGTGCCAGCACCCGGGCGGGCGAGACTGAAGCTTTCTTT. This sequence encodes CASTRAGETEAFF.

The genes are TRBV7-8 and TRBJ2-5, with 8 nucleotides matching TRBD2. Germline CDR1 and CDR2: SGHVS and FQNEAQ. Germline trimming cut 4 bases from V and 3 bases from J; bases unmatched to any gene: 10. CDR3 length: 16 amino acids. The CDR3: CASSSYEREREETQYF. CDR3 nucleotides: TGTGCCAGCAGCTCGTACGAGCGGGAGCGGGAAGAGACCCAGTACTTC.

The chain couples TRBV27 to TRBJ2-7; tentative D call: TRBD2 (6 bases). The CDR3 covers 14 residues. Germline-derived CDR1 and CDR2 are MNHEY and SMNVEV (reference sequence). Deletions cut 5 bases from V and 4 bases from J, with 15 bases between. The CDR3 DNA sequence: TGTGCCAGCAGTGGCGGGATCGCTACGTACGAGCAGTACTTC. Its protein is CASSGGIATYEQYF.

In DNA, the CDR3 is TGTGCCAGCAGCCCGGACAGGGCGGGAGGAAACACCATATATTTT. Translating gives CASSPDRAGGNTIYF. This chain uses TRBV6-6 with TRBJ1-3, with 8 bases lining up with TRBD1. The V segment lost 6 bases and the J segment 4 bases; nucleotides outside the gene matches: 8. The V gene's germline CDR1 is MNHNY and CDR2 SVGAGI (reference sequence). The CDR3 consists of 15 residues.

The genes are TRBV11-2 and TRBJ2-7, with a tentative D call TRBD1 (5 bases). The CDR3 contains 13 residues. Germline lookup yields CDR1 SGHAT and CDR2 FQNNGV. The ends were cut back, 1 base at V and 3 bases at J, with 7 bases in the middle. The CDR3 bases are TGTGCCAGCAGCTTAGGACAGATCTACGAGCAGTACTTC. This encodes CASSLGQIYEQYF.

This chain joins TRBV21-1 and TRBJ2-3; the table names TRBD1, a call not compared with the DNA. TRBV21-1 is labeled a pseudogene. The CDR3 loop spans 13 amino acids. CDR3: CASSKAGQGRQYF. The CDR3 bases are TGTGCCAGCAGCAAAGCAGGGCAGGGAAGGCAGTATTTT.

V and J are TRBV28 and TRBJ2-7, with 12 bases fitting TRBD1. Germline CDR1 reads MDHEN; CDR2 reads SYDVKM. The junction had 8 bases not matched to a gene; V was cut back by 5 bases and J by 0 bases. This CDR3 has 17 amino acids. CDR3: CASSPGTGGESSYEQYF. CDR3 sequence (DNA): TGTGCCAGCAGTCCCGGGACAGGGGGCGAGAGCTCCTACGAGCAGTACTTC.

V is TRBV28 and J is TRBJ2-3, with a tentative D call TRBD1 (5 bases). V shed 6 bases and J shed 3 bases, with 10 bases lying between them. Germline V gives CDR1 MDHEN, CDR2 SYDVKM. The CDR3 covers 13 residues. The CDR3 loop is CASSPQGTDTQYF. In nucleotides, the CDR3 is TGTGCCAGCAGCCCCCAGGGAACAGATACGCAGTATTTT.

The chain combines TRBV11-3 with TRBJ2-7, with a possible D match to TRBD2 (5 bases). Germline CDR1 reads SGHNT; CDR2 reads YENEEA. Between the trimmed V and J ends, which lost 5 bases and 1 base, there was a span of 12 bases. The length of the CDR3 is 14 residues. The CDR3 bases are TGTGCCAGCAGCATTGGGAGCGGTTCCTACGAGCAGTACTTC. Its translation: CASSIGSGSYEQYF. Looking up the rest from reference TRBV11-3 and TRBJ2-7 gives the full variable domain: EAGVVQSPRYKIIEKKQPVAFWCNPISGHNTLYWYLQNLGQGPELLIRYENEEAVDDSQLPKDRFSAERLKGVDSTLKIQPAELGDSAVYLCASSIGSGSYEQYFGPGTRLTVT.

The chain combines TRBV2 with TRBJ1-4; no clear D gene. The V and J ends lost 5 bases and 8 bases respectively, with 9 bases between them. Germline CDR1 SNHLY, CDR2 FYNNEI. The CDR3 runs 12 residues. The CDR3 DNA is TGTGCCAGCAGTAAAGGAGGAGAAAAACTGTTTTTT. Its translation is CASSKGGEKLFF.

The chain links TRBV6-5 to TRBJ2-3, with a weak D call TRBD2 (5 bases). This CDR3 contains 13 residues. Looked up from germline, CDR1 is MNHEY and CDR2 is SVGAGI. Trimming stripped 0 bases from V and 5 bases from J, with 6 bases between. The DNA for the CDR3 is TGTGCCAGCAGTTACTCGGGGAGAGATACGCAGTATTTT. As protein: CASSYSGRDTQYF.

The chain couples TRBV5-1 to TRBJ1-1; 7 bases are shared with TRBD1. CDR1 and CDR2 from the germline V gene are SGHRS and YFSETQ. The CDR3 spans 15 residues. The junction had 7 bases not matched to a gene; V was cut back by 4 bases and J by 1 base. The CDR3 coding sequence is TGCGCCAGCAGCACCTGGGACAGATCGAACACTGAAGCTTTCTTT. Its protein is CASSTWDRSNTEAFF.